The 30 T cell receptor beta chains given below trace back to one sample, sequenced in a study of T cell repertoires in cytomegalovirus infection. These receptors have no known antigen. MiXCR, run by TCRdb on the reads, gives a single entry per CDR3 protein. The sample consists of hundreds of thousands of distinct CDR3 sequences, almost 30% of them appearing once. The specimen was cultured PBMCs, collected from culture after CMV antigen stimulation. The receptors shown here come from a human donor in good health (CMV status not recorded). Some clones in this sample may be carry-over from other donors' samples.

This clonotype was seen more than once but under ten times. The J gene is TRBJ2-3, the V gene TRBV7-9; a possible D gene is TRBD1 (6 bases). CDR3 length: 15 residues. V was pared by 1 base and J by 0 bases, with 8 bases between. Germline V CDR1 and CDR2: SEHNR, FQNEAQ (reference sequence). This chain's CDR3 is CASSLVRGSTDTQYF. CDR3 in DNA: TGTGCCAGCAGCTTAGTCAGGGGCAGCACAGATACGCAGTATTTT.

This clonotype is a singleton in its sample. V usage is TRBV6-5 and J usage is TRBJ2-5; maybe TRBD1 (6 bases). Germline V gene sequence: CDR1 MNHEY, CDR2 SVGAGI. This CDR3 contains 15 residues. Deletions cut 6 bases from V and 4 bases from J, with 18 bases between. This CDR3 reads CASRPFNREPETQYF. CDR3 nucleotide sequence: TGTGCCAGCAGACCCTTCAACAGGGAACCAGAGACCCAGTACTTC.

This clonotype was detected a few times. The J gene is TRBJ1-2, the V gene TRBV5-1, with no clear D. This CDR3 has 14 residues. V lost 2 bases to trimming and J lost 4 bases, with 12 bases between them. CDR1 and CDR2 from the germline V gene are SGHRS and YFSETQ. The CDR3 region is CASSFLRATYGYTF. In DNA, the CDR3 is TGCGCCAGCAGCTTTCTCCGGGCTACCTATGGCTACACCTTC.

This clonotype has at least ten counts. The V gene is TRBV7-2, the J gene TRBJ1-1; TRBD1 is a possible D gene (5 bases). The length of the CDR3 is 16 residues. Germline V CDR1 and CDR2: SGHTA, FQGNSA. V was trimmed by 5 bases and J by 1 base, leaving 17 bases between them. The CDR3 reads CASSAPGGLRNTEAFF. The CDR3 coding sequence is TGTGCCAGCAGCGCGCCCGGGGGTTTGAGGAACACTGAAGCTTTCTTT.

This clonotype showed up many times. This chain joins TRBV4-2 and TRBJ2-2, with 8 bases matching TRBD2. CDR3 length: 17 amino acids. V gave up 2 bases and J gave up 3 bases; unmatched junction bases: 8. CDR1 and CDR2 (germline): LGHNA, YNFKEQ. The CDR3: CASSQPTGLDDTGELFF. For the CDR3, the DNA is TGTGCCAGCAGCCAACCCACGGGACTAGATGACACCGGGGAGCTGTTTTTT.

In DNA, the CDR3 is TGCAGTGCTAGATCCTTAACTGGGGGGACTGAAGCTTTCTTT. Translation: CSARSLTGGTEAFF. The chain employs TRBV20-1 and TRBJ1-1; D is possibly TRBD1 (5 bases). Trimming took off 2 bases at V and 5 bases at J, with 15 bases between the two ends. CDR1 is DFQATT and CDR2 is SNEGSKA in the germline V gene (reference sequence). The CDR3 length is 14 residues.

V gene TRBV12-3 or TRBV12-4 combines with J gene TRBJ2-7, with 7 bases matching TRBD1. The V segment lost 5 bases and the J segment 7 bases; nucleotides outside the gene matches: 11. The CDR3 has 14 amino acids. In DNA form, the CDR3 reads TGTGCCAGCAGTGCTCTGACAGGGTTTCGGGAGCAGTACTTC. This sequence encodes CASSALTGFREQYF.

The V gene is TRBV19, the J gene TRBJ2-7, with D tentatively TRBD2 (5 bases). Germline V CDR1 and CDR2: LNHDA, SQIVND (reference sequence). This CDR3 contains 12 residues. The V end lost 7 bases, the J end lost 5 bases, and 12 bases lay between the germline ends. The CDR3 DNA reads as TGTGCCAGTACAGCGGTGGGCCACGAGCAGTACTTC. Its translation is CASTAVGHEQYF.

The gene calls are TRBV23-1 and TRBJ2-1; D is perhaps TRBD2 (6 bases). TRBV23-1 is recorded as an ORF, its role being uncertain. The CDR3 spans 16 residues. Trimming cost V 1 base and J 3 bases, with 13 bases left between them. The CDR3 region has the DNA TGCGCCAGCAGTCAATTTACCCAGCGGGTCTACAATGAGCAGTTCTTC. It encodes CASSQFTQRVYNEQFF.

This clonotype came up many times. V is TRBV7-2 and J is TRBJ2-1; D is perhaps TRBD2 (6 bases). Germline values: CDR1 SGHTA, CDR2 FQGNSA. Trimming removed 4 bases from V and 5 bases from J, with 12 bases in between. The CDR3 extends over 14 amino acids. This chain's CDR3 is CASSSDRENNEQFF. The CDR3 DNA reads TGTGCCAGCAGCTCGGATCGGGAGAACAATGAGCAGTTCTTC.

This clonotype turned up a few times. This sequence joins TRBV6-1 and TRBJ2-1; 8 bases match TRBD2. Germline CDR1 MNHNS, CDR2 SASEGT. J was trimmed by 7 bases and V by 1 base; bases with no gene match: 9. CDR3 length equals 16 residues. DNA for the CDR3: TGTGCCAGCAGTGAAGTGGGAACTAGCGGTGAGAATGAGCAGTTCTTC. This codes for CASSEVGTSGENEQFF.

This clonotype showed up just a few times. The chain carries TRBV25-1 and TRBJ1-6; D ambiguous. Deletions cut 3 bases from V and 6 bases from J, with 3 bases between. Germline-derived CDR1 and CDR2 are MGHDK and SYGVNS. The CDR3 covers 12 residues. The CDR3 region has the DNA TGTGCCAGCAGTGATCCTAATTCACCCCTCCACTTT. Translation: CASSDPNSPLHF.

CDR3 bases: TGTGCCAGCAGCCTCCCACCTGGGACTAGCGGGAGGGCGAGTGGGGAGACCCAGTACTTC. Its protein is CASSLPPGTSGRASGETQYF. The chain is built from TRBV5-4 and TRBJ2-5; the match to TRBD2 covers 16 bases. This CDR3 is built from 20 residues. With 4 bases clipped from V and 5 bases from J, the junction kept 17 bases outside the gene matches. Germline V gene sequence: CDR1 SGHNT, CDR2 YYREEE (reference sequence). Variable domain in full (rest from reference TRBV5-4 and TRBJ2-5): ETGVTQSPTHLIKTRGQQVTLRCSSQSGHNTVSWYQQALGQGPQFIFQYYREEENGRGNFPPRFSGLQFPNYSSELNVNALELDDSALYLCASSLPPGTSGRASGETQYFGPGTRLLVL.

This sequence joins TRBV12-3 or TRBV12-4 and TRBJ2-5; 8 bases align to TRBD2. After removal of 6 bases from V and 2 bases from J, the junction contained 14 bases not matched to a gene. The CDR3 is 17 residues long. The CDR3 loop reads CASSRSVTSGAQETQYF. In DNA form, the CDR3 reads TGTGCCAGCAGCAGATCCGTTACTAGCGGTGCACAAGAGACCCAGTACTTC.

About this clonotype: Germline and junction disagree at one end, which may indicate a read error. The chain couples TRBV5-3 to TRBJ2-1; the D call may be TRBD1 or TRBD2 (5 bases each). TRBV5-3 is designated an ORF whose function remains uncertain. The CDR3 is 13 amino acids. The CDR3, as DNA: TGTGCCAGCAGCTTTTGGGGGTACAATGAGCAGTTCTTC. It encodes CASSFWGYNEQFF.

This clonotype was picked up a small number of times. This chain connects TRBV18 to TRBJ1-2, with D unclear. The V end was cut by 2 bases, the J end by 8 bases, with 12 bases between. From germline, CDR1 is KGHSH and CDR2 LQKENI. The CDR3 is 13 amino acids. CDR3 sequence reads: CASSPRNREGYTF. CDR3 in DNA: TGTGCCAGCTCACCAAGGAACCGGGAAGGCTACACCTTC. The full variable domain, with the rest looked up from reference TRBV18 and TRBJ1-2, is NAGVMQNPRHLVRRRGQEARLRCSPMKGHSHVYWYRQLPEEGLKFMVYLQKENIIDESGMPKERFSAEFPKEGPSILRIQQVVRGDSAAYFCASSPRNREGYTFGSGTRLTVV.

The CDR3 loop reads CSARDWSDRGLSNQPQHF. The CDR3 bases are TGCAGTGCTAGAGATTGGTCGGACAGGGGACTTAGCAATCAGCCCCAGCATTTT. The chain has TRBV20-1 and TRBJ1-5; 9 bases line up with TRBD1. V was clipped by 0 bases and J by 0 bases; unmatched bases: 9. Per the germline V gene, CDR1 is DFQATT and CDR2 is SNEGSKA (reference sequence). The CDR3 has 18 amino acids.

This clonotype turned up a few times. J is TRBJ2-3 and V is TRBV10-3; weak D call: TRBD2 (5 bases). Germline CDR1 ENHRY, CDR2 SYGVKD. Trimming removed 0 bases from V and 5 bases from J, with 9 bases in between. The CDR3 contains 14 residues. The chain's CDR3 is CAISESLAQDTQYF. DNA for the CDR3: TGTGCCATCAGTGAGTCTCTAGCTCAAGATACGCAGTATTTT.

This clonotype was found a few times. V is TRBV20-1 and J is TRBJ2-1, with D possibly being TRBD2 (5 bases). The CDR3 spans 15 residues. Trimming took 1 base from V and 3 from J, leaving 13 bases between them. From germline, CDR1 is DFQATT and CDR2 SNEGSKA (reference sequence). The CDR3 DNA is TGCAGTGCTAGAGGCGGGTCGAGCTTCTACAATGAGCAGTTCTTC. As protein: CSARGGSSFYNEQFF.

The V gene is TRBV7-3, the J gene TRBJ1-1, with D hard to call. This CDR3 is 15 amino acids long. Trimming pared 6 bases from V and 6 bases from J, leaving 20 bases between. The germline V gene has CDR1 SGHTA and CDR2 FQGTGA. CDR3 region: CASRLIPDRYAEAFF. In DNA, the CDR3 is TGTGCCAGCAGGCTTATTCCGGATAGATACGCTGAAGCTTTCTTT.

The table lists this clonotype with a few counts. DNA for the CDR3: TGTGCCAGTAGTCCATCTAGCGGGAGGGCAGGTGAGCAGTTCTTC. This sequence encodes CASSPSSGRAGEQFF. J is TRBJ2-1 and V is TRBV19, with 12 bases aligning to TRBD2. Per germline, CDR1 LNHDA and CDR2 SQIVND (reference sequence). This CDR3 is 15 amino acids long. Losses at the gene ends were 5 bases for V and 9 bases for J; bases not matched to a gene: 8.

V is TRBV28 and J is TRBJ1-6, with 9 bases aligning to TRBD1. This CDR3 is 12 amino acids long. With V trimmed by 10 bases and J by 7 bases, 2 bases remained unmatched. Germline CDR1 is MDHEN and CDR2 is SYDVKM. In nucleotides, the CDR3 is TGTGCCACCGGGACAGGGAATTCACCCCTCCACTTT. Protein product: CATGTGNSPLHF.

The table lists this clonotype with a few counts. CDR3 sequence reads: CASSTNRGEPYNSPLHF. CDR3 DNA sequence: TGTGCCAGCAGTACCAACAGGGGAGAGCCCTATAATTCACCCCTCCACTTT. The chain links TRBV28 to TRBJ1-6, with 7 bases matching TRBD1. This CDR3 comprises 17 residues. V lost 5 bases, J lost 2 bases, and 9 bases stayed unmatched. Germline V lookup: CDR1 MDHEN, CDR2 SYDVKM.

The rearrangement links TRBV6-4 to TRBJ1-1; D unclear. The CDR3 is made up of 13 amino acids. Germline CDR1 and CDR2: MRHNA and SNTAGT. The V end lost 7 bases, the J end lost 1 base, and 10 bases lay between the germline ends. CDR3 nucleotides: TGTGCCAGCATGAGTCGACGGAACACTGAAGCTTTCTTT. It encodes CASMSRRNTEAFF.

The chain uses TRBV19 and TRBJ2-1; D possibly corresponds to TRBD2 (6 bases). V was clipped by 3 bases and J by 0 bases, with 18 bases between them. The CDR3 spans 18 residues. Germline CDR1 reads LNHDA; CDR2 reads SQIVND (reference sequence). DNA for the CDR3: TGTGCCAGTAGTATGTCCGGGGGACGGGGCGCCTCCTACAATGAGCAGTTCTTC. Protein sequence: CASSMSGGRGASYNEQFF.

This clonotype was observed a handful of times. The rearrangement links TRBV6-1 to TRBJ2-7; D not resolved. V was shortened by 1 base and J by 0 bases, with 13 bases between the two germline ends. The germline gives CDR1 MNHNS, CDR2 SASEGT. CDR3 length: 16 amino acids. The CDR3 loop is CASSEGSPVSSYEQYF. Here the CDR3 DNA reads TGTGCCAGCAGTGAAGGATCCCCAGTCAGCTCCTACGAGCAGTACTTC.

The CDR3 spells CASSSGDRGREQYF. The DNA of the CDR3 is TGTGCCAGCAGTTCGGGCGACAGGGGGCGCGAGCAGTACTTC. This chain joins TRBV27 and TRBJ2-7; 10 bases match TRBD1. Germline assignment: CDR1 MNHEY and CDR2 SMNVEV (reference sequence). This CDR3 is 14 amino acids long. The J segment lost 6 bases and the V segment lost 4 bases, leaving 6 bases of the junction unmatched.

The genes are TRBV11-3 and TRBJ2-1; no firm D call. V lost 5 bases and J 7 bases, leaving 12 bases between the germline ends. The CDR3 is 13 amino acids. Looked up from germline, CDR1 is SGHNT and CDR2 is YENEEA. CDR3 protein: CASSPGQWNEQFF. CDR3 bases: TGTGCCAGCAGCCCCGGTCAGTGGAATGAGCAGTTCTTC.

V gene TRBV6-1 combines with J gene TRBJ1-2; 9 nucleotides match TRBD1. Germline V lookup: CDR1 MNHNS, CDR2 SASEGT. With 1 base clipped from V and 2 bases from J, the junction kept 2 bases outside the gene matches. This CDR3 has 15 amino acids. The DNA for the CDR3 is TGTGCCAGCAGTGAAGGGGGACAGGGAAACTATGGCTACACCTTC. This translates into CASSEGGQGNYGYTF.

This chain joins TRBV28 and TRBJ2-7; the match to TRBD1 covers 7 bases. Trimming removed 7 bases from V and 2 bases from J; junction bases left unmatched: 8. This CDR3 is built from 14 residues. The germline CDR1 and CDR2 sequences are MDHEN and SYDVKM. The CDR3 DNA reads TGTGCCAGCACCCCGGGACAGCGAACCTACGAGCAGTACTTC. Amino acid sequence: CASTPGQRTYEQYF.